This TCR beta chain came from a study of blood T cell repertoires in COVID-19. Study in general: Sample material is recorded as cDNA or gDNA derived from T cells, B-cell-depleted T cells, or PBMCs.

Adults between roughly 18 and 95 years of age took part from under 25 US areas. Donors of Cohort 3 who recovered were those that had two negative PCRs, clearance, or symptom resolution. The ends lost 2 bases at V and 2 bases at J; junction bases unmatched: 2. The CDR3 totals 15 residues. CDR1 and CDR2 (germline): MNHEY, SMNVEV (reference sequence). Assay: immunoSEQ multiplex PCR; the TCRdb copy retains only in-frame clones and omits some. Of some 490,000 clones listed, about nine tenths were seen once; the top ten hold 8% to 9.5%. Input material: PBMCs or T cells enriched from blood (not recorded which). The sequence derives from a woman aged 55-75 years who had recovered from COVID-19. The rearrangement links TRBV27 to TRBJ1-2; TRBD1 matches at 10 bases. CDR3 protein: CASSLKDRGNYGYTF. CDR3 DNA sequence: TGTGCCAGCAGTTTAAAGGACAGGGGGAACTATGGCTACACCTTC.